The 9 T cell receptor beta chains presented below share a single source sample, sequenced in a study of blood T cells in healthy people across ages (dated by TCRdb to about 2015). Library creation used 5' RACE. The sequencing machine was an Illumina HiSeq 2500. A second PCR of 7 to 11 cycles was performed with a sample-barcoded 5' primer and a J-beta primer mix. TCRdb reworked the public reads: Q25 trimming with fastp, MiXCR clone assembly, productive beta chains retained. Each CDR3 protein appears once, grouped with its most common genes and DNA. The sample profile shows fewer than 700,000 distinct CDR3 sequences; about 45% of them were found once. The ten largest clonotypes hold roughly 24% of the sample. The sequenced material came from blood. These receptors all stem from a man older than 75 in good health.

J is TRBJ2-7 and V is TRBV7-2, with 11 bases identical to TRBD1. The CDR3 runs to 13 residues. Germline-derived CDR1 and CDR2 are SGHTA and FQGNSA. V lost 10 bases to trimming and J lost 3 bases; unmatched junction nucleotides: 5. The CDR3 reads CAILGTGGYEQYF. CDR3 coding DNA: TGTGCCATCCTCGGGACAGGGGGCTACGAGCAGTACTTC.

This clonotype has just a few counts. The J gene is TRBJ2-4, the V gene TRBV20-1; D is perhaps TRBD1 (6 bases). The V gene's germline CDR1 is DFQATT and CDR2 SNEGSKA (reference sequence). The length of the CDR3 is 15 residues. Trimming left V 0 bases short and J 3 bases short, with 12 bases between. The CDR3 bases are TGCAGTGCTAGAGATATAGCAGGGGACAAAAACATTCAGTACTTC. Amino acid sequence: CSARDIAGDKNIQYF.

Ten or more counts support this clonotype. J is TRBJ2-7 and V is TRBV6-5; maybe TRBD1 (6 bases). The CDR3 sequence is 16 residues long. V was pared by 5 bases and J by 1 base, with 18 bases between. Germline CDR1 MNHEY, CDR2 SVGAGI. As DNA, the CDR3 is TGTGCCAGCAGTCATCGGGACACTAAACTTTCCTACGAGCAGTACTTC. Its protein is CASSHRDTKLSYEQYF.

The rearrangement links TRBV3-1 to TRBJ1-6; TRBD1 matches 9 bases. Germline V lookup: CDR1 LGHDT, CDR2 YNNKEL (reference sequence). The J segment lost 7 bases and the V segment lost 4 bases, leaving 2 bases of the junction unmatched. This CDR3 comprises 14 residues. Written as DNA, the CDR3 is TGTGCCAGCAGCCGCGGGACAGGGAATTCACCCCTCCACTTT. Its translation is CASSRGTGNSPLHF. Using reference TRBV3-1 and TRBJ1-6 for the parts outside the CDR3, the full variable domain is DTAVSQTPKYLVTQMGNDKSIKCEQNLGHDTMYWYKQDSKKFLKIMFSYNNKELIINETVPNRFSPKSPDKAHLNLHINSLELGDSAVYFCASSRGTGNSPLHFGNGTRLTVT.

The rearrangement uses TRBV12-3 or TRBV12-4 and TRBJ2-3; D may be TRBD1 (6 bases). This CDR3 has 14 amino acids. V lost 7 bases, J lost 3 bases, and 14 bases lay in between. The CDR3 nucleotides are TGTGCCAGCACCCTTCGAGGGGGAACAGATACGCAGTATTTT. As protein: CASTLRGGTDTQYF.

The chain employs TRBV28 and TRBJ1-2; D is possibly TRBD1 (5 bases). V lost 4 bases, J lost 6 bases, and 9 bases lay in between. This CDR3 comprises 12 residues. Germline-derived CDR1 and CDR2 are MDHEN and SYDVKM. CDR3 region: CASSSTVDGYTF. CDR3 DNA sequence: TGTGCCAGCAGTTCGACAGTAGATGGCTACACCTTC.

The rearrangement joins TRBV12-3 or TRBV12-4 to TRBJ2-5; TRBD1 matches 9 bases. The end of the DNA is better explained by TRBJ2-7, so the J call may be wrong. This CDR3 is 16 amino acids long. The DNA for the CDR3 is TGTGCCAGCAGTCAGGACAGGGGACAGCATACCTACGAGCAGTACTTC. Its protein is CASSQDRGQHTYEQYF.

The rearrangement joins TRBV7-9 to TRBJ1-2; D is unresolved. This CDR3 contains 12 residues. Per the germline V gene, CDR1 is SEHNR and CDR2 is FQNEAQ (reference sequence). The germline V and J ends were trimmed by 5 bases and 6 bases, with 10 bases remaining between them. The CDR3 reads CASSKALDGYTF. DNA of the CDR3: TGTGCCAGCAGCAAGGCGCTAGATGGCTACACCTTC.

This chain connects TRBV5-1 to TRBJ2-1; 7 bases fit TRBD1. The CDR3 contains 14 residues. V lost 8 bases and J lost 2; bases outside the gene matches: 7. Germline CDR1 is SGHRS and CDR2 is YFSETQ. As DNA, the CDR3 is TGCGCCAGTAGACAGGGAGTAGCCTACAATGAGCAGTTCTTC. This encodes CASRQGVAYNEQFF. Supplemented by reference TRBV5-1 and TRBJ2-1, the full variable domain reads KAGVTQTPRYLIKTRGQQVTLSCSPISGHRSVSWYQQTPGQGLQFLFEYFSETQRNKGNFPGRFSGRQFSNSRSEMNVSTLELGDSALYLCASRQGVAYNEQFFGPGTRLTVL.